These 27 T cell receptor beta chains originate from one sample sequenced in a study of early T cells in non-severe SARS-CoV-2 infection. TCRdb reanalysed the 5' RACE reads using MiXCR and keeps one entry per CDR3 protein. The sample consists of about 77,000 distinct CDR3 sequences, 8.5% to 10% of them appearing once. The sequenced sample consisted of whole blood. The receptors were sampled from an adult who was a healthcare worker with PCR-confirmed SARS-CoV-2 infection or an uninfected control (not recorded which).

This clonotype was counted ten times or more. The chain combines TRBV6-6 with TRBJ1-6, with TRBD1 identical over 10 bases. CDR1 and CDR2 from the germline V gene are MNHNY and SVGAGI (reference sequence). CDR3 length: 13 amino acids. V gave up 6 bases and J gave up 10 bases; unmatched junction bases: 3. CDR3 DNA sequence: TGTGCCAGCAGCGGACAGGGGGGCTCACCCCTCCACTTT. This gives the protein CASSGQGGSPLHF.

This clonotype was found many times. The V gene is TRBV12-3 or TRBV12-4, the J gene TRBJ2-7; D not resolved. Trimming pared 5 bases from V and 4 bases from J, leaving 15 bases between. There are 14 residues in the CDR3. Here the CDR3 DNA reads TGTGCCAGCAGTCCCCGGTCCCGAGGATACGAGCAGTACTTC. Amino acids: CASSPRSRGYEQYF.

Only a few counts were recorded for this clonotype. This rearrangement joins TRBV27 to TRBJ2-2; D is unclear. The V gene lost 3 bases and the J gene lost 0 bases, with 2 bases spanning the gap. The germline CDR1 and CDR2 sequences are MNHEY and SMNVEV (reference sequence). The CDR3 extends over 13 amino acids. The CDR3 region has the DNA TGTGCCAGCAGTTTTTCGAACACCGGGGAGCTGTTTTTT. It specifies CASSFSNTGELFF.

Many counts were recorded for this clonotype. The CDR3 coding sequence is TGTGCCAGCAGTGACTGGCCAAGTACAGGGAGCGGCGAGCAGTACTTC. Amino acid sequence: CASSDWPSTGSGEQYF. The chain employs TRBV2 and TRBJ2-7; weak D call: TRBD1 (6 bases). CDR3 size: 16 residues. Germline assignment: CDR1 SNHLY and CDR2 FYNNEI. Between the trimmed V and J ends, which lost 3 bases and 6 bases, there was a span of 21 bases.

V gene TRBV25-1 combines with J gene TRBJ2-1, with 12 bases fitting TRBD2. Germline V gives CDR1 MGHDK, CDR2 SYGVNS. The CDR3 is made up of 16 amino acids. The V segment lost 4 bases and the J segment 9 bases; nucleotides outside the gene matches: 10. CDR3 nucleotide sequence: TGTGCCAGCAGTGGAGTGGGGTCTAGCGGGAGGGGTGAGCAGTTCTTC. It is translated as CASSGVGSSGRGEQFF.

This clonotype has ten or more counts. CDR3 DNA: TGTGCCAGCAGCAGAGCGGGAGTGGAGACCCAGTACTTC. Protein sequence: CASSRAGVETQYF. The chain employs TRBV11-2 and TRBJ2-5; 8 bases map to TRBD2. This CDR3 is built from 13 residues. Per germline, CDR1 SGHAT and CDR2 FQNNGV. V dropped 5 bases and J dropped 5; count of bases not matched to a gene: 4.

This clonotype has a handful of counts. One end of the junction fails to match germline, which may point to a read error. The V call is TRBV3-1, the J call TRBJ2-3, with D hard to call. The CDR3 contains 12 residues. Germline V lookup: CDR1 LGHDT, CDR2 YNNKEL (reference sequence). The chain's CDR3 is CASSQGASDRHF. Written as DNA, the CDR3 is TGTGCCAGCAGCCAAGGGGCGAGCGACCGCCATTTT.

This clonotype appeared a few times. The CDR3 sequence: CASSQDGYEQYF. As DNA, the CDR3 is TGTGCCAGCAGCCAGGACGGCTACGAGCAGTACTTC. The rearrangement joins TRBV7-9 to TRBJ2-7; D unresolved. The germline V and J ends were trimmed by 5 bases and 3 bases, with 8 bases remaining between them. The germline V gene encodes CDR1 SEHNR and CDR2 FQNEAQ (reference sequence). CDR3 length: 12 residues.

This clonotype was seen a handful of times. V usage is TRBV20-1 and J usage is TRBJ2-2; the match to TRBD2 covers 7 bases. The CDR3 spans 16 residues. CDR1 is DFQATT, CDR2 SNEGSKA, per germline (reference sequence). V lost 6 bases to trimming and J lost 0 bases; unmatched junction nucleotides: 10. The CDR3 coding sequence is TGCAGTGCAACCTCATCTAGCGGACCGAACACCGGGGAGCTGTTTTTT. This encodes CSATSSSGPNTGELFF.

The chain is built from TRBV7-2 and TRBJ2-1, with 9 bases matching TRBD2. This CDR3 has 14 amino acids. The junction had 6 bases not matched to a gene; V was cut back by 7 bases and J by 5 bases. Germline CDR1 reads SGHTA; CDR2 reads FQGNSA. The CDR3 DNA is TGTGCCAGCACCATGACTAGCGGACACAATGAGCAGTTCTTC. Its translation: CASTMTSGHNEQFF.

CDR3 amino acids: CASNRGVTLSTIPGELFF. As DNA, the CDR3 is TGTGCCAGTAATCGGGGGGTGACCCTTTCGACAATCCCCGGGGAGCTGTTTTTT. V and J are TRBV19 and TRBJ2-2; 7 bases agree with TRBD2. Germline V gene sequence: CDR1 LNHDA, CDR2 SQIVND (reference sequence). The CDR3 runs 18 residues. The V segment lost 7 bases and the J segment 6 bases; nucleotides outside the gene matches: 20.

This clonotype was counted ten times or more. The chain's CDR3 is CASSLVGLAGGGAKNIQYF. CDR3 DNA: TGTGCCAGCAGCTTAGTGGGACTAGCGGGAGGGGGGGCCAAAAACATTCAGTACTTC. J is TRBJ2-4 and V is TRBV11-2, with 16 bases fitting TRBD2. Trimming removed 1 base from V and 1 base from J; junction bases left unmatched: 4. CDR1 is SGHAT, CDR2 FQNNGV, per germline. The CDR3 runs to 19 residues.

Ten or more counts support this clonotype. This chain joins TRBV6-5 and TRBJ2-2; D may be TRBD1 (5 bases). This CDR3 contains 13 residues. The germline V gene encodes CDR1 MNHEY and CDR2 SVGAGI. V lost 6 bases and J 1 base, leaving 6 bases between the germline ends. As DNA, the CDR3 is TGTGCCAGCAGGGGGCTGAACACCGGGGAGCTGTTTTTT. As protein: CASRGLNTGELFF.

The chain couples TRBV20-1 to TRBJ2-5, with 8 positions matching TRBD1. There are 14 residues in the CDR3. Germline V gene sequence: CDR1 DFQATT, CDR2 SNEGSKA (reference sequence). With V trimmed by 5 bases and J by 10 bases, 15 bases remained unmatched. CDR3 nucleotide sequence: TGCAGTGCTTCCGCCAGGGGGCGGCCAGGGAGCCAGTACTTC. Amino acid sequence: CSASARGRPGSQYF.

This clonotype showed up many times. The V gene is TRBV10-3, the J gene TRBJ1-5; D gene unclear. The CDR3 extends over 13 amino acids. Between the trimmed V and J ends, which lost 3 bases and 0 bases, there was a span of 3 bases. Per germline, CDR1 ENHRY and CDR2 SYGVKD. CDR3 residues: CAISENSNQPQHF. CDR3 coding DNA: TGTGCCATCAGTGAAAATAGCAATCAGCCCCAGCATTTT.

This clonotype was counted at least ten times. The V and J genes are TRBV20-1 and TRBJ1-5; D is unresolved. CDR3 size: 13 residues. V was shortened by 7 bases and J by 0 bases, with 10 bases between the two germline ends. Germline V gene lookup returns CDR1 DFQATT and CDR2 SNEGSKA (reference sequence). Here the CDR3 DNA reads TGCAGTGTTTTGGGTTATAGCAATCAGCCCCAGCATTTT. It codes for CSVLGYSNQPQHF.

This clonotype showed up just a few times. The CDR3 reads CSARPPGNQPQHF. The CDR3 DNA follows: TGCAGTGCTAGACCCCCGGGCAATCAGCCCCAGCATTTT. The chain joins TRBV20-1 to TRBJ1-5; D remains ambiguous. The CDR3 length is 13 residues. With 2 bases removed from V and 2 bases from J, the gap between germline ends came to 7 bases. Germline V gene sequence: CDR1 DFQATT, CDR2 SNEGSKA (reference sequence).

There are many counts of this clonotype. The V gene is TRBV6-5, the J gene TRBJ2-5; 9 nucleotides match TRBD2. The CDR3 is 14 residues long. V trimming: 7 bases; J trimming: 2 bases; junction bases outside the gene matches: 5. Germline V gene sequence: CDR1 MNHEY, CDR2 SVGAGI. The CDR3 loop reads CASTALAGQETQYF. For the CDR3, the DNA is TGTGCCAGCACGGCGCTAGCGGGACAAGAGACCCAGTACTTC.

This rearrangement joins TRBV27 to TRBJ1-5, with D unresolved. With 6 bases removed from V and 6 bases from J, the gap between germline ends came to 18 bases. From germline, CDR1 is MNHEY and CDR2 SMNVEV (reference sequence). There are 15 residues in the CDR3. This CDR3 reads CASSLGWAGGQPQHF. CDR3 nucleotides: TGTGCCAGCAGCTTGGGCTGGGCAGGAGGTCAGCCCCAGCATTTT.

This chain uses TRBV12-3 or TRBV12-4 with TRBJ1-1, with D possibly matching TRBD1 (5 bases). This CDR3 has 16 amino acids. The germline V and J ends were trimmed by 6 bases and 3 bases, with 20 bases remaining between them. The chain's CDR3 is CASSPGRPVRYTEAFF. The CDR3 region has the DNA TGTGCCAGCAGCCCGGGACGTCCAGTCAGGTACACTGAAGCTTTCTTT.

As concerns this clonotype: It may be a read error: a sequence one base away is much more abundant. The CDR3 loop is CVRGDGPLNYGYTF. The DNA of the CDR3 is TGTGTCAGAGGGGACGGCCCGCTTAACTATGGCTACACCTTC. The chain recombines TRBV7-6 with TRBJ1-2, with a tentative D call TRBD1 (5 bases). The germline V gene has CDR1 SGHVS and CDR2 FNYEAQ. This CDR3 is 14 amino acids long. The whole variable domain, filled in from reference TRBV7-6 and TRBJ1-2, reads GAGVSQSPRYKVTKRGQDVALRCDPISGHVSLYWYRQALGQGPEFLTYFNYEAQQDKSGLPNDRFSAERPEGSISTLTIQRTEQRDSAMYRCVRGDGPLNYGYTFGSGTRLTVV.

In this sample, this clonotype turned up many times. This rearrangement joins TRBV5-4 to TRBJ1-1; 8 positions match TRBD1. V shed 6 bases, J shed 10 bases, and the junction held 8 bases outside the gene matches. This CDR3 has 12 amino acids. The germline V gene encodes CDR1 SGHNT and CDR2 YYREEE (reference sequence). The CDR3 reads CASNNQGAVAFF. In DNA, the CDR3 is TGTGCCAGCAACAACCAGGGGGCGGTAGCTTTCTTT.

This clonotype was picked up many times. The chain links TRBV6-1 to TRBJ2-2, with 8 bases that match TRBD1. The CDR3 is 14 amino acids. Germline loops: CDR1 MNHNS, CDR2 SASEGT. Trimming cost V 6 bases and J 10 bases; bases outside gene matches: 10. This CDR3 reads CASRLSAGGAELFF. In nucleotides, the CDR3 is TGTGCCAGCAGATTAAGTGCAGGGGGCGCGGAGCTGTTTTTT.

This clonotype was observed at least ten times. The rearrangement links TRBV18 to TRBJ2-7; no firm D call. From germline, CDR1 is KGHSH and CDR2 LQKENI. The CDR3 extends over 14 amino acids. The V gene lost 4 bases and the J gene lost 0 bases, with 10 bases spanning the gap. CDR3 amino acids: CASSRRTDSYEQYF. The CDR3 region has the DNA TGTGCCAGCTCACGTAGGACGGACTCCTACGAGCAGTACTTC.

Many counts were recorded for this clonotype. J is TRBJ2-3 and V is TRBV7-6, with 12 bases identical to TRBD2. J lost 2 bases, V lost 5 bases, and 5 bases had no gene match. CDR3 length: 16 residues. Germline loops: CDR1 SGHVS, CDR2 FNYEAQ. The CDR3 region is CASSQLAGGVTDTQYF. CDR3 sequence (DNA): TGTGCCAGCAGCCAACTAGCGGGAGGAGTCACAGATACGCAGTATTTT.

This clonotype was detected ten times or more. The chain uses TRBV6-1 and TRBJ1-2; no definite D call. Trimming stripped 3 bases from V and 4 bases from J, with 18 bases between. Germline V lookup: CDR1 MNHNS, CDR2 SASEGT. The CDR3 totals 16 residues. The CDR3 DNA sequence: TGTGCCAGCAGTGAGCTGTTAGGACCCCCTGGCTATGGCTACACCTTC. It is translated as CASSELLGPPGYGYTF.

In this sample, this clonotype turned up many times. The rearrangement links TRBV6-1 to TRBJ2-7, with D possibly being TRBD1 (6 bases). V gave up 6 bases and J gave up 7 bases, with 22 bases separating them. The CDR3 is made up of 15 amino acids. Germline CDR1 reads MNHNS; CDR2 reads SASEGT. The CDR3 DNA reads TGTGCCAGCAGCGAGGATACACAGGGCTTTAGGGAGCAGTACTTC. Translated, it gives CASSEDTQGFREQYF.